This TCR beta chain was retrieved from a study of shared clonotypes between healthy human individuals. Study-level results: When naive CD4 clonotypes were compared across a few donors, about 4.8% were shared.

Assay used: immunoSEQ multiplex PCR; TCRdb lists only in-frame clones, some missing. The sample contains about 1,500,000 clones, more than 95% of which appear only once. Remarks on this clone: Its antigen is unknown.

CDR3 length equals 16 residues. The V gene lost 5 bases and the J gene lost 3 bases, with 17 bases spanning the gap. The germline V gene encodes CDR1 MDHEN and CDR2 SYDVKM. The sequence derives from a man aged 30-40 years in good health. The sample consisted of naive CD4+ T cells sorted from blood. Documented subset: CD45RA+ positively selected. The genes are TRBV28 and TRBJ1-5; D gene ambiguous. The CDR3 coding sequence is TGTGCCAGCAGTATCCCGACGAGGCTGTCCAATCAGCCCCAGCATTTT. Translation: CASSIPTRLSNQPQHF. Full variable domain (missing parts from reference TRBV28 and TRBJ1-5): DVKVTQSSRYLVKRTGEKVFLECVQDMDHENMFWYRQDPGLGLRLIYFSYDVKMKEKGDIPEGYSVSREKKERFSLILESASTNQTSMYLCASSIPTRLSNQPQHFGDGTRLSIL.